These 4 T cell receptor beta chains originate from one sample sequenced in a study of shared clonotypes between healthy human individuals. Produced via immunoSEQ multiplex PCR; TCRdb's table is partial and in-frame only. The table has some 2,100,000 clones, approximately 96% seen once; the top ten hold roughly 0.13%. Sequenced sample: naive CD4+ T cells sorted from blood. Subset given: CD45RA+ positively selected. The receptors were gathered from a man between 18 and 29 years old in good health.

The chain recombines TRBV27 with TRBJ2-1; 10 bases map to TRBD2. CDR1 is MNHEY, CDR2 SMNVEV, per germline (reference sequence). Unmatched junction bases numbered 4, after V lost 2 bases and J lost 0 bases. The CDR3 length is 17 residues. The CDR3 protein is CASSLRASGSSYNEQFF. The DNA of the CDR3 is TGTGCCAGCAGTTTAAGGGCTAGCGGGAGCTCCTACAATGAGCAGTTCTTC.

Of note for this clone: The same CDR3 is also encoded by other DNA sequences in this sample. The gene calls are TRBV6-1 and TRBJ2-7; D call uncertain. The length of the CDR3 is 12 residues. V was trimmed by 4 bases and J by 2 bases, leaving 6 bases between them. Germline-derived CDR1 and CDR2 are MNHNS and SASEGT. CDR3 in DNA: TGTGCCAGCAGTGCTCTGACCTACGAGCAGTACTTC. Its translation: CASSALTYEQYF.

CDR3 residues: CASSSDLGNTIYF. As DNA, the CDR3 is TGTGCCAGCAGTTCGGACTTAGGAAACACCATATATTTT. The chain has TRBV27 and TRBJ1-3; D gene uncertain. The V gene lost 4 bases and the J gene lost 4 bases, with 8 bases spanning the gap. The V gene's germline CDR1 is MNHEY and CDR2 SMNVEV (reference sequence). This CDR3 is 13 amino acids long.

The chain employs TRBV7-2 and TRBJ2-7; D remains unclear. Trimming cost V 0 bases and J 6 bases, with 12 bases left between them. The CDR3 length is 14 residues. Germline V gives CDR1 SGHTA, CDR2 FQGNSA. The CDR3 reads CASSLAGKRSEQYF. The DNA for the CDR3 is TGTGCCAGCAGCTTAGCGGGTAAGAGGAGCGAGCAGTACTTC.